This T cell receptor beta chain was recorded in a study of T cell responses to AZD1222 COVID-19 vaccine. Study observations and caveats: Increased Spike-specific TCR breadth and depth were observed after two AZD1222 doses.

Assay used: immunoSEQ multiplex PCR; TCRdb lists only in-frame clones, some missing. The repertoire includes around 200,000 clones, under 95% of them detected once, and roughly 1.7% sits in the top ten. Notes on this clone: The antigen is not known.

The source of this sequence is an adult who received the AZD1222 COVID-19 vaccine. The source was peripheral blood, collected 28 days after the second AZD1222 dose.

Here the CDR3 DNA reads TGTGCCAGCAGCCTCAATAATCAGCCCCAGCATTTT. This sequence encodes CASSLNNQPQHF. The rearrangement joins TRBV5-4 to TRBJ1-5; D ambiguous. Trimming took 4 bases from V and 4 from J, leaving 6 bases between them. This CDR3 has 12 amino acids. Germline CDR1 SGHNT, CDR2 YYREEE (reference sequence).